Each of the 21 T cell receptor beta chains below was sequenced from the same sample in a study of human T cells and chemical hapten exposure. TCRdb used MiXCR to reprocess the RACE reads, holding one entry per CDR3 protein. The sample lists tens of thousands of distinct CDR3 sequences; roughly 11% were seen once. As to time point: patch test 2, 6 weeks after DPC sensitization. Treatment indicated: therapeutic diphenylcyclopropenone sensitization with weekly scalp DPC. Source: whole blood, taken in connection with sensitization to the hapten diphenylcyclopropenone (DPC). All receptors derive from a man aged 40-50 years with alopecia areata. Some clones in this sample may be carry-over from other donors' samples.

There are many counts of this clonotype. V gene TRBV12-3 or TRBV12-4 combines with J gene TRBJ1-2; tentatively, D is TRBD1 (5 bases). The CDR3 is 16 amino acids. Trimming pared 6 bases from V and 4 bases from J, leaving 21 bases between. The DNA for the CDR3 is TGTGCCAGCAGCCCGGGACGGATGGGACTGATCTATGGCTACACCTTC. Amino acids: CASSPGRMGLIYGYTF.

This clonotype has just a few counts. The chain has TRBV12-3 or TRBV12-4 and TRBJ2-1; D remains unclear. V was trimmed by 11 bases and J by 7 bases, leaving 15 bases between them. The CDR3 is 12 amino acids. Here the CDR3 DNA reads TGTGCCGGACGTTCCGATACTAATGAGCAGTTCTTC. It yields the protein CAGRSDTNEQFF.

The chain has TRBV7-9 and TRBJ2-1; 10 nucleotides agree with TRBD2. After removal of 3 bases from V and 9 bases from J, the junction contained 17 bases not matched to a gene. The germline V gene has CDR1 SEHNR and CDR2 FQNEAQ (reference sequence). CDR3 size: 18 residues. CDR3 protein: CASSLGLAREKGFSEQFF. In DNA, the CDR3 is TGTGCCAGCAGCTTGGGACTAGCGCGGGAGAAAGGCTTTAGTGAGCAGTTCTTC.

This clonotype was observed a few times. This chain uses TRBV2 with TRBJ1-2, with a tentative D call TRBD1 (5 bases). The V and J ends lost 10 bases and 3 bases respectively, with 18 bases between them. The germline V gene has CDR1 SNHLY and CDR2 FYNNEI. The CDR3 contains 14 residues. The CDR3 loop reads CANENSGTHYGYTF. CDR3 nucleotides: TGTGCCAACGAAAACTCAGGGACCCACTATGGCTACACCTTC.

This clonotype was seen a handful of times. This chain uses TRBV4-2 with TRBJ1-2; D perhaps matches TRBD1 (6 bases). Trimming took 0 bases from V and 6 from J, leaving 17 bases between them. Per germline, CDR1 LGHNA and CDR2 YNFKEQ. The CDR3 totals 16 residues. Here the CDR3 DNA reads TGTGCCAGCAGCCAAGATCTGCAGGGGTGGGTCCATGGCTACACCTTC. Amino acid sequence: CASSQDLQGWVHGYTF.

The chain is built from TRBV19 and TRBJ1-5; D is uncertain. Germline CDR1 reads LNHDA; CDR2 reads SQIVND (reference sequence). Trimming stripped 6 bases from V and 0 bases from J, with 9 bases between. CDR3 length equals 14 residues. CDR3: CASRSQYSNQPQHF. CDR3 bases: TGTGCCAGTAGAAGTCAGTATAGCAATCAGCCCCAGCATTTT. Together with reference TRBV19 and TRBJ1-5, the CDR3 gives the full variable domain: DGGITQSPKYLFRKEGQNVTLSCEQNLNHDAMYWYRQDPGQGLRLIYYSQIVNDFQKGDIAEGYSVSREKKESFPLTVTSAQKNPTAFYLCASRSQYSNQPQHFGDGTRLSIL.

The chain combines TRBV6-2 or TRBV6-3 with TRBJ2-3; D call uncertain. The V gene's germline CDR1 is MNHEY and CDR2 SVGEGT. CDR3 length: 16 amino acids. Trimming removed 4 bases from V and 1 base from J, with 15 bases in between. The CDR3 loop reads CASSSEVPSRTDTQYF. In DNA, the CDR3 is TGTGCCAGCAGTTCCGAGGTACCAAGTCGCACAGATACGCAGTATTTT.

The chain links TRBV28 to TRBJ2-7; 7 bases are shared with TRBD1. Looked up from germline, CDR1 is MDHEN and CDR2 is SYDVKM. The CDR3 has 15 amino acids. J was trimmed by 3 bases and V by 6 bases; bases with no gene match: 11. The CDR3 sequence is CASRPTPGQLYEQYF. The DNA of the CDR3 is TGTGCCAGCAGGCCAACTCCGGGACAGCTCTACGAGCAGTACTTC. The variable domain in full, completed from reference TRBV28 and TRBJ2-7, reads DVKVTQSSRYLVKRTGEKVFLECVQDMDHENMFWYRQDPGLGLRLIYFSYDVKMKEKGDIPEGYSVSREKKERFSLILESASTNQTSMYLCASRPTPGQLYEQYFGPGTRLTVT.

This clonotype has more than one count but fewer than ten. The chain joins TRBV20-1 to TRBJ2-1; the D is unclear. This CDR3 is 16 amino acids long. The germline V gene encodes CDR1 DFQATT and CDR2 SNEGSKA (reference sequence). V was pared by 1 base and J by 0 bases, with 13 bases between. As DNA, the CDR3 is TGCAGTGCTAGAGTGGGCAGCGCCATCTCCTACAATGAGCAGTTCTTC. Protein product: CSARVGSAISYNEQFF.

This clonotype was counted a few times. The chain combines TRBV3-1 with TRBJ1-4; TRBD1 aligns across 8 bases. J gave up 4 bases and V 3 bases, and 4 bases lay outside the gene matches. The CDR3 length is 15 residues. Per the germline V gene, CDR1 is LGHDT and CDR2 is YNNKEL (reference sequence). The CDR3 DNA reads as TGTGCCAGCAGCCATTCCGACAGGGGTAATGAAAAACTGTTTTTT. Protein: CASSHSDRGNEKLFF.

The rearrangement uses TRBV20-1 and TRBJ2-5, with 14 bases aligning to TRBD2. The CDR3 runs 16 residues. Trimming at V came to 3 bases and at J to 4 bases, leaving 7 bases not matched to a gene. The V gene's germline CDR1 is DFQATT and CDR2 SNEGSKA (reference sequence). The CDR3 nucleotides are TGCAGTGCTAGCCGACTAGCGGGAGGGCCTCGAGAGACCCAGTACTTC. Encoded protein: CSASRLAGGPRETQYF.

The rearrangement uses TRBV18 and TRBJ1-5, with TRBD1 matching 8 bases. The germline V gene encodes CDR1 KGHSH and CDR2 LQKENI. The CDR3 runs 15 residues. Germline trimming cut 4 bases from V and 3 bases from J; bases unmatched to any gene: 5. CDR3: CASSLLTGANQPQHF. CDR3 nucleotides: TGTGCCAGCTCACTACTGACAGGGGCCAATCAGCCCCAGCATTTT.

In DNA, the CDR3 is TGTGCCAGCAGCAAAGGGAAGAATGGGGAGTTCGATCTTAAGACCCAGTACTTC. Translated: CASSKGKNGEFDLKTQYF. The chain recombines TRBV21-1 with TRBJ2-5; the table assigns TRBD2, which was not confirmed against the DNA. TRBV21-1 is a pseudogene segment. CDR3 length equals 18 residues.

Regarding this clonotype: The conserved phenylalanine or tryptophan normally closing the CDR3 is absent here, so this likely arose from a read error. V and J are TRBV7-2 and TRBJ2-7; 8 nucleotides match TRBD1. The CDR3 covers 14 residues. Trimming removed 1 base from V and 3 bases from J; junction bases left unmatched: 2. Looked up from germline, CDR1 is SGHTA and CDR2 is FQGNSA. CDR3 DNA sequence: TGTGCCAGCAGCTTAGGAGGACAGGGCTACGAGCAGTACATC. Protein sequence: CASSLGGQGYEQYI.

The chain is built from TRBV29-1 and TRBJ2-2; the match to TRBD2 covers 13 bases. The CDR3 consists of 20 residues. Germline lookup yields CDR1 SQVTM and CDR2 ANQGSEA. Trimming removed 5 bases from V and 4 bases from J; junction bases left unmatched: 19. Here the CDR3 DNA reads TGCAGCGTTATCGGGCTGGGGGATCGGACTAGCGGGAGAGGCACCGGGGAGCTGTTTTTT. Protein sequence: CSVIGLGDRTSGRGTGELFF.

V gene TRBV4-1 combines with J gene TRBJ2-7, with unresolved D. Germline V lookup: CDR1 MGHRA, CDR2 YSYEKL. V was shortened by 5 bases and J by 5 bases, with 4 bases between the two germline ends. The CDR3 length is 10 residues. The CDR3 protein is CASSTHEQYV. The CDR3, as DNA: TGCGCCAGCAGCACCCACGAGCAGTACGTC.

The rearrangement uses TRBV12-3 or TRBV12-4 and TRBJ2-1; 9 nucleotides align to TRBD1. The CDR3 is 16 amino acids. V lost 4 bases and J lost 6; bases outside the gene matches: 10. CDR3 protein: CASSSQGALGGNEQFF. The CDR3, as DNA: TGTGCCAGCAGTTCACAGGGGGCACTTGGGGGCAATGAGCAGTTCTTC.

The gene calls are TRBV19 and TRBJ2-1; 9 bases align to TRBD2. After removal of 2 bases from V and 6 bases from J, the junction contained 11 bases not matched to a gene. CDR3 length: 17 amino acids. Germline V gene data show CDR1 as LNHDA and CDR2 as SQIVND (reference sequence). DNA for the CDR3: TGTGCCAGTAGTATACTATACGCGGGGGGGGCCTTCAATGAGCAGTTCTTC. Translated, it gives CASSILYAGGAFNEQFF.

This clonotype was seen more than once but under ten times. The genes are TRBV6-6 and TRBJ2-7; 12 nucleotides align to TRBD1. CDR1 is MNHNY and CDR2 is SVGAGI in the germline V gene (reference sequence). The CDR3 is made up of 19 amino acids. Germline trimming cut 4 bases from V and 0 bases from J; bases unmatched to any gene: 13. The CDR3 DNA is TGTGCCAGCAGTTTCGCCGGGACAGGGGGCACCTTACCCTCCTACGAGCAGTACGTC. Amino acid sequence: CASSFAGTGGTLPSYEQYV.

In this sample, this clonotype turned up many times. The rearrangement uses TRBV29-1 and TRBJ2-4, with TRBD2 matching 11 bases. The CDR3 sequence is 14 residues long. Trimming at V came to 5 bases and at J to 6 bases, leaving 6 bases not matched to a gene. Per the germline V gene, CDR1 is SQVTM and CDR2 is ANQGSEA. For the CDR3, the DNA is TGCAGCGTTTCACTTCTAGCGGGGGGAAACATTCAGTACTTC. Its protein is CSVSLLAGGNIQYF.

Here the CDR3 DNA reads TGTGCCAGCAGTTATCCCGGGACAGTTGCTGGAAACACCATATATTTT. Amino acids: CASSYPGTVAGNTIYF. The genes are TRBV6-2 or TRBV6-3 and TRBJ1-3; 7 bases match TRBD1. This CDR3 region has 16 residues. The ends lost 3 bases at V and 2 bases at J; junction bases unmatched: 7. Per the germline V gene, CDR1 is MNHEY and CDR2 is SVGEGT.